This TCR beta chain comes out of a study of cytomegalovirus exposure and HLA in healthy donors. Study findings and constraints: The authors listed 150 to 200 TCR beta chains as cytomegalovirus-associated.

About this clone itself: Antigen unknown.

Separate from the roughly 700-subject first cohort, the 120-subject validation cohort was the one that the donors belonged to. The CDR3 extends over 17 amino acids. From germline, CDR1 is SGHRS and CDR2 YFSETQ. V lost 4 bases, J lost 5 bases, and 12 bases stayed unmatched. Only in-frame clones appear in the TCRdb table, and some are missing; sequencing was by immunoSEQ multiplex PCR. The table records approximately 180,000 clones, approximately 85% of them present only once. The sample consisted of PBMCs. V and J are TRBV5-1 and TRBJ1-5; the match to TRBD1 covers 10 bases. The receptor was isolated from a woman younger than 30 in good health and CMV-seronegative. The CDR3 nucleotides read TGCGCCAGCAGCCCAGGACAGGGGGAGATTTGGGATCAGCCCCAGCATTTT. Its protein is CASSPGQGEIWDQPQHF.